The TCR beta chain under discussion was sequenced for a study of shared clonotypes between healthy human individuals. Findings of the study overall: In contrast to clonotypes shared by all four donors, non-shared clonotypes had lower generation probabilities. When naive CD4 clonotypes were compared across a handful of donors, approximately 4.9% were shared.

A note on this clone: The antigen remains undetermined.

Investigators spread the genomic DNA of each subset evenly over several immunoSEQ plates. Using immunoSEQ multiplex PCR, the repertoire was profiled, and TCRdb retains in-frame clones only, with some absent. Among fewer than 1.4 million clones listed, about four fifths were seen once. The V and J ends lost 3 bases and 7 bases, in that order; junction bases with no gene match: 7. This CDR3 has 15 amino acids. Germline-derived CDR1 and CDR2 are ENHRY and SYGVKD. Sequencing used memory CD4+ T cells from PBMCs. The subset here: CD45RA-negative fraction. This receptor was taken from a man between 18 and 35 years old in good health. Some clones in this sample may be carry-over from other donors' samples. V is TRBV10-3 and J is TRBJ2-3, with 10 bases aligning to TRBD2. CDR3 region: CAISDSGRAPYTQYF. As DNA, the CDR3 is TGTGCCATCAGTGACAGCGGGAGGGCCCCGTATACGCAGTATTTT.